The 31 T cell receptor beta chains presented below share a single source sample, sequenced in a study of tumor-infiltrating lymphocytes in primary liver carcinoma. Joint extraction of RNA and DNA used roughly 17-32 mg of bulk tissue that was unsorted. A primer in the constant region served to generate TCR beta cDNA from roughly 550 ng of total RNA. Slightly modified ARM-PCR, run as three nested multiplex PCR rounds, produced the TCR beta libraries. TRBV1-TRBV30 forward and Cbeta reverse primers drove the first two roughly 10-cycle rounds. TCRdb used MiXCR to reprocess the multiplex PCR reads, holding one entry per CDR3 protein. The sample lists under 50,000 distinct CDR3 sequences; less than 75% were seen once. Sequencing was done on a sample of liver tumor tissue from sampling region 5. Subset of the sample: tumor region T5, tumor centre. The source is a man aged 35 to 55 with primary liver carcinoma and hepatitis B virus infection.

The rearrangement joins TRBV29-1 to TRBJ2-7; no clear D. This CDR3 contains 11 residues. Looked up from germline, CDR1 is SQVTM and CDR2 is ANQGSEA. DNA of the CDR3: TGCAGTGTTTCCTGGACCTACGAGCAGTACTTC. This gives the protein CSVSWTYEQYF.

In the case of this clonotype: An end of the junction does not agree with germline; a read error may underlie this. The chain is built from TRBV12-3 or TRBV12-4 and TRBJ2-5; 11 bases agree with TRBD2. The CDR3 runs 16 residues. In DNA form, the CDR3 reads TGTGCCAGCAGTTTTCGACTAGCGGGATTCCAAGAGGCCCAGTACTTC. It is translated as CASSFRLAGFQEAQYF.

At least ten counts were recorded for this clonotype. This chain joins TRBV10-3 and TRBJ2-1; 12 bases align to TRBD2. Germline V lookup: CDR1 ENHRY, CDR2 SYGVKD. The CDR3 covers 18 residues. The V and J ends lost 3 bases and 2 bases, in that order; junction bases with no gene match: 8. Here the CDR3 reads CAISDRLAGDPPYNEQFF. In DNA, the CDR3 is TGTGCCATCAGTGACAGACTAGCGGGAGACCCGCCCTACAATGAGCAGTTCTTC.

With regard to this clonotype: The junction differs from germline at one of its ends, possibly a read error. The chain uses TRBV11-2 and TRBJ2-2, with 7 bases that match TRBD1. This CDR3 region has 17 residues. The germline V gene encodes CDR1 SGHAT and CDR2 FQNNGV. In DNA form, the CDR3 reads TGTGTCAGCAGCTTTGATCGAGACAGGGTCGACACCGGGGAGCTGTTTTTT. It translates to CVSSFDRDRVDTGELFF. Together with reference TRBV11-2 and TRBJ2-2, the CDR3 gives the full variable domain: EAGVAQSPRYKIIEKRQSVAFWCNPISGHATLYWYQQILGQGPKLLIQFQNNGVVDDSQLPKDRFSAERLKGVDSTLKIQPAKLEDSAVYLCVSSFDRDRVDTGELFFGEGSRLTVL.

This clonotype was picked up one time. This likely comes from a read error, as the CDR3 has no conserved phenylalanine or tryptophan at its end. This chain links TRBV11-2 with TRBJ1-3, with D uncertain. This CDR3 region has 16 residues. The V gene's germline CDR1 is SGHAT and CDR2 FQNNGV. The CDR3 reads CACSFTNGDSGDTIYY. Written as DNA, the CDR3 is TGTGCCTGCAGCTTTACTAACGGAGACTCTGGAGACACCATATATTAT.

With respect to this clonotype: This clone may be a read error of a much larger clone one base away. The genes are TRBV28 and TRBJ1-1; maybe TRBD1 (5 bases). The CDR3 consists of 11 residues. Germline V gene data show CDR1 as MDHEN and CDR2 as SYDVKM. CDR3 sequence reads: CAGSRDRVAFF. Written as DNA, the CDR3 is TGTGCCGGCAGCCGGGACCGCGTGGCTTTCTTT.

The chain links TRBV6-2 or TRBV6-3 to TRBJ2-1, with TRBD2 matching 10 bases. Germline V gives CDR1 MNHEY, CDR2 SVGEGT. The length of the CDR3 is 15 residues. In nucleotides, the CDR3 is TGTGTCAGAAGTCTTAGCGGGAGGCTTTACAATGAGCAGTTCTTC. Amino acid sequence: CVRSLSGRLYNEQFF.

To note about this clonotype: One junction end does not reproduce the germline sequence, and a read error may be involved. The rearrangement uses TRBV29-1 and TRBJ2-7, with D perhaps TRBD1 (5 bases). CDR1 and CDR2 (germline): SQVTM, ANQGSEA. The CDR3 extends over 16 amino acids. The CDR3 DNA reads TGCAGCGTTGGTCCCCGGGTCCGACAGACCCCCTACGAGCATTACTTC. Residues: CSVGPRVRQTPYEHYF.

This clonotype was detected ten times or more. The V and J genes are TRBV13 and TRBJ2-7; 13 positions match TRBD2. The CDR3 is 18 amino acids. Trimming took 0 bases from V and 3 from J; bases not matched to a gene: 8. Germline CDR1 PRHDT, CDR2 FYEKMQ (reference sequence). This CDR3 reads CASSLGPGTSGTRYEQYF. The DNA for the CDR3 is TGTGCCAGCAGCTTAGGCCCTGGGACTAGCGGGACCCGCTACGAGCAGTACTTC.

Notes on this clonotype: An end of the junction differs from the germline gene, which may be a read error. The chain joins TRBV28 to TRBJ2-7; 9 bases are a match to TRBD2. The CDR3 has 16 residues. CDR1 MDHEN and CDR2 SYDVKM come from the germline V gene. CDR3 region: CASRRPSGNRSYEQYF. The CDR3 coding sequence is TGTGCCAGCAGACGTCCTAGCGGGAACCGCTCCTACGAGCAGTATTTC.

This chain links TRBV28 with TRBJ2-2, with D possibly TRBD1 on 5 matching bases. The CDR3 spans 15 residues. Germline CDR1 MDHEN, CDR2 SYDVKM. The CDR3 protein is CASSLTVSGTGELFF. The CDR3 bases are TGTGCAAGTTCATTGACAGTGTCGGGCACCGGGGAGCTGTTTTTT.

CDR3 DNA: TGTGCCAGCAGCTGGGGACTAGCATATACGCAGTATTTT. It is translated as CASSWGLAYTQYF. The J gene is TRBJ2-3, the V gene TRBV6-2 or TRBV6-3, with TRBD2 identical over 9 bases. The V gene end was trimmed by 6 bases and the J gene end by 7 bases; junction bases not matched to a gene: 5. The CDR3 consists of 13 residues. Germline CDR1 and CDR2: MNHEY and SVGEGT.

This clonotype was found many times. This rearrangement joins TRBV5-1 to TRBJ2-7; D is possibly TRBD1 (5 bases). Germline loops: CDR1 SGHRS, CDR2 YFSETQ. The CDR3 consists of 12 residues. Trimming cost V 6 bases and J 6 bases, with 13 bases left between them. This CDR3 is CASTDLGAEQYF. The CDR3, as DNA: TGCGCCAGCACCGATTTAGGGGCCGAGCAGTACTTC. The variable domain in full, completed from reference TRBV5-1 and TRBJ2-7, reads KAGVTQTPRYLIKTRGQQVTLSCSPISGHRSVSWYQQTPGQGLQFLFEYFSETQRNKGNFPGRFSGRQFSNSRSEMNVSTLELGDSALYLCASTDLGAEQYFGPGTRLTVT.

With respect to this clonotype: A much larger clone lies one base from this, so it may be a read error. The chain has TRBV12-3 or TRBV12-4 and TRBJ2-7; 7 bases align to TRBD1. The CDR3 is 14 amino acids. V lost 10 bases, J lost 6 bases, and 15 bases stayed unmatched. The CDR3 protein is CATRTGLTAGEQYF. For the CDR3, the DNA is TGTGCCACCAGGACAGGACTCACCGCCGGCGAGCAGTACTTC.

Concerning this clonotype itself: Mismatch with germline at one junction end may stem from a read error. The J gene is TRBJ2-7, the V gene TRBV5-1; D assignment may be TRBD1 or TRBD2 (6 bases each). Per germline, CDR1 SGHRS and CDR2 YFSETQ. The CDR3 sequence is 13 residues long. The CDR3 DNA sequence: TGCGCCAGCATCTTGAAACAGGGAGGCGAACAGTACTTC. It specifies CASILKQGGEQYF.

This clonotype was seen repeatedly, ten times or more. The chain couples TRBV6-6 to TRBJ1-5; 7 positions match TRBD1. Unmatched junction bases numbered 9, after V lost 7 bases and J lost 6 bases. This CDR3 contains 14 residues. From germline, CDR1 is MNHNY and CDR2 SVGAGI (reference sequence). CDR3: CASTEQGSGQPQHF. For the CDR3, the DNA is TGTGCCAGCACTGAACAGGGGTCCGGTCAGCCCCAGCATTTT.

By share, this clonotype ranks as medium-sized. The rearrangement links TRBV11-2 to TRBJ1-1, with D maybe TRBD1 (5 bases). Germline loops: CDR1 SGHAT, CDR2 FQNNGV. The CDR3 totals 13 residues. Trimming cost V 4 bases and J 8 bases, with 14 bases left between them. The CDR3 here is CASSSIRDGEAFF. The CDR3, as DNA: TGTGCCAGCAGCTCTATACGGGACGGGGAAGCTTTCTTT.

This clonotype turned up a few times. This may be a read error, as it is one base from a much larger clone. This chain links TRBV5-4 with TRBJ2-3; no firm D call. V was cut by 1 base and J by 0 bases, with 9 bases left in between. CDR3 size: 15 residues. Germline-derived CDR1 and CDR2 are SGHNT and YYREEE (reference sequence). CDR3 DNA: TGTGCCAGCAGCTTGACGGAGATCAGCACAGATACGCAGTATTTT. It codes for CASSLTEISTDTQYF.

The chain couples TRBV4-2 to TRBJ2-1, with 10 positions matching TRBD2. The CDR3 has 18 residues. The trim removed 4 bases at V and 1 base at J, leaving 10 bases unmatched. Germline CDR1 is LGHNA and CDR2 is YNFKEQ. The CDR3 DNA sequence: TGTGCCAGCAGCCTGTTTCTAGCGGGAGACTGTTCCTACAATGAGCAGTTCTTC. Encoded protein: CASSLFLAGDCSYNEQFF.

On this clonotype itself: Because it lacks the conserved phenylalanine or tryptophan at the end, this CDR3 is likely a read error. The DNA is omitted, as the CDR3 cannot be located on it reliably, and the CDR3 follows TCRdb's listing. The rearrangement joins TRBV13 to TRBJ2-7; the table assigns TRBD1, which was not confirmed against the DNA. With termini counted, the CDR3 has 11 amino acids. Germline V gene lookup returns CDR1 PRHDT and CDR2 FYEKMQ (reference sequence). CDR3 protein: CASSLGQGSYY.

The chain couples TRBV29-1 to TRBJ2-7; the D gene is possibly TRBD1 (5 bases). Germline loops: CDR1 SQVTM, CDR2 ANQGSEA. Trimming pared 6 bases from V and 7 bases from J, leaving 13 bases between. This CDR3 is 11 amino acids long. CDR3 nucleotide sequence: TGCAGCGTCCTGGACATACCTGAGCAGTACTTC. Encoded protein: CSVLDIPEQYF.

V usage is TRBV24-1 and J usage is TRBJ2-2, with unresolved D. CDR1 KGHDR and CDR2 SFDVKD come from the germline V gene. Trimming left V 7 bases short and J 6 bases short, with 5 bases between. This CDR3 has 11 residues. CDR3 protein: CATRAAGELFF. Written as DNA, the CDR3 is TGTGCCACCAGGGCTGCCGGGGAGCTGTTTTTT.

The V gene is TRBV11-2, the J gene TRBJ2-7; perhaps TRBD2 as D (5 bases). The CDR3 sequence is 13 residues long. Germline V CDR1 and CDR2: SGHAT, FQNNGV. Trimming removed 10 bases from V and 12 bases from J, with 25 bases in between. This CDR3 is CAISRESLYGLYF. The CDR3 DNA is TGTGCCATCAGTAGGGAGAGCCTTTACGGGCTGTACTTC. Full variable domain (outside the CDR3, taken from reference TRBV11-2 and TRBJ2-7): EAGVAQSPRYKIIEKRQSVAFWCNPISGHATLYWYQQILGQGPKLLIQFQNNGVVDDSQLPKDRFSAERLKGVDSTLKIQPAKLEDSAVYLCAISRESLYGLYFGPGTRLTVT.

This clonotype was seen a few times. The junction shows a germline mismatch at one end, possibly a read error. The chain joins TRBV11-1 to TRBJ2-5; D is perhaps TRBD1 (6 bases). Germline CDR1 SGHAT, CDR2 FQDESV (reference sequence). This CDR3 comprises 17 residues. Here the CDR3 reads CAISLVKGGQLLGTQYF. The CDR3 nucleotides read TGTGCCATCAGCTTAGTAAAAGGCGGACAGCTCCTCGGGACCCAGTACTTC.

The genes are TRBV12-3 or TRBV12-4 and TRBJ2-7; either TRBD1 or TRBD2 may fit D (5 bases each). This CDR3 comprises 14 residues. The V end lost 5 bases, the J end lost 5 bases, and 16 bases lay between the germline ends. The chain's CDR3 is CASSIGTKVHEQYF. The CDR3 DNA reads TGTGCCAGCAGTATCGGGACCAAGGTACACGAGCAGTACTTC.

At least ten counts were recorded for this clonotype. This rearrangement joins TRBV7-8 to TRBJ2-1, with D possibly matching TRBD2 (5 bases). Germline V lookup: CDR1 SGHVS, CDR2 FQNEAQ. The CDR3 extends over 15 amino acids. The V end lost 6 bases, the J end lost 1 base, and 13 bases lay between the germline ends. CDR3 coding DNA: TGTGCCAGCAGACCGGCAAGCGGTTCCTACAATGAGCAGTTCTTC. Translation: CASRPASGSYNEQFF.

To note about this clonotype: It is likely a read error, because the conserved phenylalanine at the end of the CDR3 is missing. The genes are TRBV11-2 and TRBJ2-7, with TRBD2 matching over 7 bases. The trim removed 9 bases at V and 4 bases at J, leaving 9 bases unmatched. Germline V lookup: CDR1 SGHAT, CDR2 FQNNGV. This CDR3 has 13 amino acids. CDR3 nucleotide sequence: TGTGCCAGTAGTAGGGAGGGCCCTTACGAGCAGTACATC. Its protein product is CASSREGPYEQYI.

About this clonotype itself: A read error may produce the germline difference seen at one junction end. The chain joins TRBV14 to TRBJ2-3; perhaps TRBD2 as D (6 bases). This CDR3 region has 16 residues. The germline V gene has CDR1 SGHDN and CDR2 FVKESK. This CDR3 is CASSPGQKTSTDAQYF. As DNA, the CDR3 is TGTGCCAGCAGCCCTGGTCAGAAAACTAGCACAGATGCGCAGTATTTT. The full variable domain, in which reference TRBV14 and TRBJ2-3 provide the parts outside the CDR3, is EAGVTQFPSHSVIEKGQTVTLRCDPISGHDNLYWYRRVMGKEIKFLLHFVKESKQDESGMPNNRFLAERTGGTYSTLKVQPAELEDSGVYFCASSPGQKTSTDAQYFGPGTRLTVL.

This clonotype is judged medium-sized. This rearrangement joins TRBV11-2 to TRBJ2-7; 10 bases agree with TRBD1. The ends lost 5 bases at V and 3 bases at J; junction bases unmatched: 7. Germline V lookup: CDR1 SGHAT, CDR2 FQNNGV. This CDR3 has 15 residues. The CDR3 region has the DNA TGTGCCAGCAGCGCCCGGGACAGGGGTTTCTACGAGCAGTACTTC. Amino acids: CASSARDRGFYEQYF.

This clonotype is large. The chain has TRBV6-5 and TRBJ2-7; TRBD2 matches 8 bases. The CDR3 has 14 residues. Per the germline V gene, CDR1 is MNHEY and CDR2 is SVGAGI. The V gene end was trimmed by 11 bases and the J gene end by 2 bases; junction bases not matched to a gene: 11. The CDR3: CASRPEGLAYEQYF. Here the CDR3 DNA reads TGTGCCTCCAGGCCGGAGGGACTAGCCTACGAGCAGTACTTC.

As to this clonotype: Just one base apart from a much larger clone, this may be a read error. J is TRBJ2-2 and V is TRBV28; 8 bases match TRBD1. Per the germline V gene, CDR1 is MDHEN and CDR2 is SYDVKM. There are 15 residues in the CDR3. The CDR3: CAGSRTGSGTGELFF. The CDR3 coding sequence is TGTGCCGGCAGTCGGACAGGGTCGGGCACCGGGGAGCTGTTTTTT.